This T cell receptor beta chain was profiled in a study of blood T cell repertoires in COVID-19. Study context: Sample material is recorded as cDNA or gDNA derived from T cells, B-cell-depleted T cells, or PBMCs.

Sequencing used immunoSEQ multiplex PCR; TCRdb keeps in-frame clones, though not all of them. This sample yields 150,000 to 180,000 clones, of which more than 75% are seen a single time; under 8.5% belongs to the top ten. Patients of the Seattle cohort, enrolled during active infection, were followed longitudinally. The CDR3 consists of 13 residues. V shed 1 base and J shed 5 bases, with 9 bases lying between them. Germline-derived CDR1 and CDR2 are SGHRS and YFSETQ. This receptor was identified in a woman aged 55 to 70 with COVID-19, enrolled during active disease. Material: peripheral blood. This chain connects TRBV5-1 to TRBJ2-5; a possible D gene is TRBD1 (6 bases). CDR3 sequence reads: CASSLTGRETQYF. CDR3 DNA sequence: TGCGCCAGCAGCTTGACAGGGCGGGAGACCCAGTACTTC.